At least ten counts were recorded for the clone carrying this TCR beta chain. RNA transcripts yielded amplified TCR beta CDR3 regions. RT-PCR in the first round (using the HTBI primer set) targeted the TCR CDR3. From the multiplex PCR reads, TCRdb called clonotypes with MiXCR, one entry per CDR3 protein. The top ten hold over 7.5% of the sample, which has roughly 750,000 distinct CDR3 sequences, 15% to 20% seen once. The data were taken from a study of T cells in Graves' hyperthyroidism and ophthalmopathy. Germline values: CDR1 MDHEN, CDR2 SYDVKM. The length of the CDR3 is 15 residues. The V end lost 5 bases, the J end lost 3 bases, and 16 bases lay between the germline ends.

The specimen was blood. The sequence was obtained from a young man with Graves' hyperthyroidism. The chain links TRBV28 to TRBJ1-2, with a tentative D call TRBD1 (6 bases). For the CDR3, the DNA is TGTGCCAGCAGTCCGGGGGGGCGCGTGGACTATGGCTACACCTTC. Its translation is CASSPGGRVDYGYTF.